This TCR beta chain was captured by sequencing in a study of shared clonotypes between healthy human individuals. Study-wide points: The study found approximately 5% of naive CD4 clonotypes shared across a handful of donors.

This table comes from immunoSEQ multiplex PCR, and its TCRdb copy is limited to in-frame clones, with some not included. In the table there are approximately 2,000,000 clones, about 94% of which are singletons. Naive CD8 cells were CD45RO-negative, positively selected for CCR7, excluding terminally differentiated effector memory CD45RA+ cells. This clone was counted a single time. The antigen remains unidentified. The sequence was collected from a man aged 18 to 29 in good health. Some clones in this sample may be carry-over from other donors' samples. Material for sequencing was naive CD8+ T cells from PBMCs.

CDR3 sequence (DNA): TGTGCCAGCAGTGAATATGGACCTTCTAGCAATCAGCCCCAGCATTTT. It encodes CASSEYGPSSNQPQHF. The chain uses TRBV2 and TRBJ1-5; D call uncertain. This CDR3 contains 16 residues. Germline-derived CDR1 and CDR2 are SNHLY and FYNNEI. The V end was cut by 2 bases, the J end by 0 bases, with 11 bases between.